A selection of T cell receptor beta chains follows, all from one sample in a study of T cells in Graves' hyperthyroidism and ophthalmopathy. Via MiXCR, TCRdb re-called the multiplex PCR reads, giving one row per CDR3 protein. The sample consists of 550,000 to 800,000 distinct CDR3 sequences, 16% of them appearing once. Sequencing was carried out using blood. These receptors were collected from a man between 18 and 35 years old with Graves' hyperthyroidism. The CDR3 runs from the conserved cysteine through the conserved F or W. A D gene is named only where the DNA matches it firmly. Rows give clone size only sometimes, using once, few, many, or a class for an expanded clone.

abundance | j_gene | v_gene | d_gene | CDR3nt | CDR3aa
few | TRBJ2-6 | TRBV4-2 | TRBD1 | TGTGCCAGCAGCCTCTATGCATTGACAGGGCCCCAACATCTGGGGGCCAACGTCCTGACTTTC | CASSLYALTGPQHLGANVLTF
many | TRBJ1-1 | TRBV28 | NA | TGTGCCAGCAGTCCTCGGGTGACCGCTGAAGCTTTCTTT | CASSPRVTAEAFF
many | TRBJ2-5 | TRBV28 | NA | TGTGCCAGCAGTTTCGGTCAAGAGACCCAGTACTTC | CASSFGQETQYF
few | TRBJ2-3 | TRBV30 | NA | TGTGCCTGTCGGTCCCCGGCCCGGGAGCCAGATACGCAGTATTTT | CACRSPAREPDTQYF
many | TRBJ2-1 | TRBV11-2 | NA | TGTGCCAGCAGCTTAGGACTACAGGGAGCGGGCAATGAGCAGTTCTTC | CASSLGLQGAGNEQFF
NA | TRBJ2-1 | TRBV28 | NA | TGTGCCAGCAGTTTACAGGCCCCCACTTACAATGAGCAGTTCTTC | CASSLQAPTYNEQFF
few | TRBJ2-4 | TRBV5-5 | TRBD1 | TGTGCCAGCAGCTTCCAAGACAGGGGGCTAGGCATTCAGTACTTC | CASSFQDRGLGIQYF
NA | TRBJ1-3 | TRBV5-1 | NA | TGCGCCAGCAGCTTGGATCGACCGGGGTCAGGAAACACCATATATTTT | CASSLDRPGSGNTIYF
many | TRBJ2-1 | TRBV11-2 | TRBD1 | TGTGCCAGCAGCCGGACCTACAGGGGAAATGAGCAGTTCTTC | CASSRTYRGNEQFF
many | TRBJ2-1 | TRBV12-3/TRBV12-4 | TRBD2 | TGTGCCAGCCGGCCCGGGACTAGTTTTTATGAGCAGTTCTTC | CASRPGTSFYEQFF
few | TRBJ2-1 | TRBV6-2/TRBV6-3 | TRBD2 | TGTGCCAGCACCCCGGGACTAGCGGGAAAGGCTGTAGGCAATGAGCAGTTCTTC | CASTPGLAGKAVGNEQFF